A selection of T cell receptor beta chains follows, all from one sample in a study of blood T cell repertoires in COVID-19. Sequencing was performed with immunoSEQ multiplex PCR; in TCRdb, only in-frame clones are kept and a portion is missing. In the table there are around 260,000 clones, about nine tenths of which are singletons. Source material: peripheral blood. Receptor source: a woman in her 40s who had recovered from COVID-19. Both conserved end residues are part of each CDR3. A D gene is named only where the DNA matches it firmly. The size entry is marked missing in some rows and otherwise reads once, few, many or a size class.

v_gene	d_gene	j_gene	abundance	CDR3nt	CDR3aa
TRBV6-2/TRBV6-3	.	TRBJ1-1	.	TGTGCCAGCAGTTGGAACAGGGCGAACACTGAAGCTTTCTTT	CASSWNRANTEAFF
TRBV14	TRBD2	TRBJ2-3	.	TGTGCCAGCAGCCTCGGCGGGGGAACAGATACGCAGTATTTT	CASSLGGGTDTQYF
TRBV7-2	TRBD2	TRBJ2-7	once	TGTGCCAGCAGCTTAGCGAGCGGGGCCGCCTATTACGAGCAGTACTTC	CASSLASGAAYYEQYF
TRBV7-2	TRBD1	TRBJ2-7	.	TGTGCCAGCAGGAGGGACAGCCTCACCTCCTACGAGCAGTACTTC	CASRRDSLTSYEQYF
TRBV5-6	TRBD1	TRBJ1-4	.	TGTGCCAGCAGCTTGGACAGGGGGCGCTTTGAGGAAAAACTGTTTTTT	CASSLDRGRFEEKLFF
TRBV19	TRBD1	TRBJ1-1	.	TGTGCCAGTAGTATAGCTGGGACAGGGGTCGGCACTGAAGCTTTCTTT	CASSIAGTGVGTEAFF
TRBV5-1	.	TRBJ1-2	.	TGCGCCAGCAGCTTGGGGTTACAGACTAACTATGGCTACACCTTC	CASSLGLQTNYGYTF
TRBV18	TRBD1	TRBJ1-3	.	TGTGCCAGCTCACCGGGGGGACAGTCGGCTGGAAACACCATATATTTT	CASSPGGQSAGNTIYF
TRBV24-1	TRBD1	TRBJ2-7	.	TGTGCCACCGCAGGGGGCCGCGGGTACGAGCAGTACTTC	CATAGGRGYEQYF
TRBV7-6	TRBD1	TRBJ1-6	.	TGTGCCAGCAGCTTAGCGGAAGGGACAGGGGTTTCACCCCTCCACTTT	CASSLAEGTGVSPLHF
TRBV19	TRBD1	TRBJ2-7	.	TGTGCCAGTGCGACCGGGACAGTCGGCTACGAGCAGTACTTC	CASATGTVGYEQYF
TRBV2	.	TRBJ2-2	.	TGTGCCAGCAGTGAATCTTCCAACACCGGGGAGCTGTTTTTT	CASSESSNTGELFF
TRBV4-3	.	TRBJ2-6	.	TGCGCCAGCAGCCCATGGGCCCCAGGGGCCAACGTCCTGACTTTC	CASSPWAPGANVLTF
TRBV27	.	TRBJ2-1	.	TGTGCCAGCAGTATTGGAGCGGGCGGACTAAATGAGCAGTTCTTC	CASSIGAGGLNEQFF
TRBV7-2	TRBD2	TRBJ2-3	.	TGTGCCAGCAGCTCTTTAGCGGGGGCTAGAAGCACAGATACGCAGTATTTT	CASSSLAGARSTDTQYF
TRBV5-4	TRBD1	TRBJ2-1	.	TGTGCCAGCAGCTGGGACAGGGGTCACGAGCAGTTCTTC	CASSWDRGHEQFF
TRBV25-1	.	TRBJ1-1	.	TGTGCCAGCAGTGAATTTCGGGGATCGAACACTGAAGCTTTCTTT	CASSEFRGSNTEAFF
TRBV5-1	TRBD2	TRBJ2-3	.	TGCGCCAGCATTAGCGGGGGGGCACGTGCAGATACGCAGTATTTT	CASISGGARADTQYF
TRBV19	TRBD2	TRBJ2-2	.	TGTGCCAGTAGTAACCCGCTAGCGGGGGCAATCGGGGAGCTGTTTTTT	CASSNPLAGAIGELFF
TRBV25-1	.	TRBJ2-7	.	TGTGCCAGCAGCCTCCGGCGGGACGGCTCCTACGAGCAGTACTTC	CASSLRRDGSYEQYF
TRBV12-3/TRBV12-4	.	TRBJ2-7	.	TGTGCCAGCAGCCCCAGCTCCTACGAGCAGTACTTC	CASSPSSYEQYF
TRBV4-3	TRBD1	TRBJ2-7	.	TGCGCCAGCAGCCTCCTACGGGGGACAGGGAACCACGAGCAGTACTTC	CASSLLRGTGNHEQYF
TRBV13	TRBD1	TRBJ2-7	.	TGTGCCAGCAGCTTCGACAGGGACATCTACGAGCAGTACTTC	CASSFDRDIYEQYF
TRBV12-3/TRBV12-4	.	TRBJ2-1	.	TGTGCCAGCAGTCTTAAGGCACAGGGGCAGTTCTTC	CASSLKAQGQFF
TRBV10-3	TRBD2	TRBJ2-1	once	TGTGCCATCAGTGAAAGCGGACTAGCGGGGGGGCCAGCCTACAATGAGCAGTTCTTC	CAISESGLAGGPAYNEQFF
TRBV5-1	.	TRBJ1-1	.	TGCGCCAGCAGACCTCGGGGTGGTGAGGCTTTCTTT	CASRPRGGEAFF
TRBV18	.	TRBJ2-2	.	TGTGCCAGCTCACCTCCTTCGGGCACCGGGGAGCTGTTTTTT	CASSPPSGTGELFF
TRBV27	.	TRBJ2-6	.	TGTGCCAGCAGCTTAGGGCTAGGGGCCAACGTCCTGACTTTC	CASSLGLGANVLTF
TRBV15	TRBD1	TRBJ1-1	.	TGTGCCACCAGCAGAGATCCCAGGGGGGTTGAAGCTTTCTTT	CATSRDPRGVEAFF
TRBV7-2	.	TRBJ1-5	.	TGTGCCAGCAGCGGGGAGACGGGGGTCAATCAGCCCCAGCATTTT	CASSGETGVNQPQHF
TRBV6-2/TRBV6-3	TRBD1	TRBJ1-1	.	TGTGCCAGCAGCTCGGGACAGGGGCTGTACACTGAAGCTTTCTTT	CASSSGQGLYTEAFF
TRBV19	.	TRBJ2-4	.	TGTGCCAGTAGTCCCCGGGGGACCCCGTCTCTAGCCAAAAACATTCAGTACTTC	CASSPRGTPSLAKNIQYF
TRBV2	TRBD1	TRBJ1-2	.	TGTGCCAGCAGTGAAGGATTGAGGACAGGAGTAAATGGCTACACCTTC	CASSEGLRTGVNGYTF
TRBV19	TRBD1	TRBJ2-3	.	TGTGCCAGTAGTCCGGACAGGGGGCTCGCAGATACGCAGTATTTT	CASSPDRGLADTQYF
TRBV12-3/TRBV12-4	.	TRBJ1-3	.	TGTGCCAGCAGTAGCGGACAGGGAAACACCATATATTTT	CASSSGQGNTIYF
TRBV30	.	TRBJ1-2	.	TGTGCCTGGGACGGGAGGGGTCCTAAGGTTATGGGCTACACCTTC	CAWDGRGPKVMGYTF
TRBV5-8	TRBD1	TRBJ1-6	once	TGTGCCAGCAGCCGACAGGGGAATAATTCACCCCTCCACTTT	CASSRQGNNSPLHF
TRBV5-1	.	TRBJ1-1	once	TGCGCCAGCAGCACAGACGGGGGAAGGAACACTGAAGCTTTCTTT	CASSTDGGRNTEAFF
TRBV9	.	TRBJ2-1	.	TGTGCCAGCAGCGTCGAAAACAGGGTATTCGGCGAGCAGTTCTTC	CASSVENRVFGEQFF
TRBV5-4	TRBD1	TRBJ2-2	.	TGTGCCAGCAGCTCCCTAACGACAGGGGAGAACACCGGGGAGCTGTTTTTT	CASSSLTTGENTGELFF
TRBV9	TRBD1	TRBJ1-1	few	TGTGCCAGCAGCGTAGTGGTCGGACAGGGTGGCACTGAAGCTTTCTTT	CASSVVVGQGGTEAFF
TRBV9	TRBD2	TRBJ2-5	.	TGTGCCAGCAGCGTAAGCGGGGGGGAAGAGACCCAGTACTTC	CASSVSGGEETQYF
TRBV15	TRBD2	TRBJ2-7	few	TGTGCCACCAGCAGAGTAGCGGGGGGCTACGAGCAGTACTTC	CATSRVAGGYEQYF
TRBV19	TRBD1	TRBJ2-7	.	TGTGCCAGTAGTATAGGGACAGGGGGCGAGCAGTACTTC	CASSIGTGGEQYF
TRBV7-2	.	TRBJ1-1	once	TGTGCCAGCAGCTTTGGGCCGAACACTGAAGCTTTCTTT	CASSFGPNTEAFF
TRBV19	TRBD1	TRBJ1-2	.	TGTGCCAGTAGTATAAAGGGGGCTTACAACTATGGCTACACCTTC	CASSIKGAYNYGYTF
TRBV10-2	.	TRBJ1-3	.	TGCGCCAGCCAGACAGGCTTTCCAAACACCATATATTTT	CASQTGFPNTIYF
TRBV27	.	TRBJ2-7	.	TGTGCCAGCAGTTCGAGACAGAGCTCCTACGAGCAGTACTTC	CASSSRQSSYEQYF
TRBV28	.	TRBJ2-1	once	TGTGCCAGCCGCTCCCCGGGGGGCCCTTCCGGCAATGAGCAGTTCTTC	CASRSPGGPSGNEQFF
TRBV11-2	TRBD1	TRBJ1-1	.	TGTGCCAGCAGCTTAGGCCAGACAGGGTGGGACACTGAAGCTTTCTTT	CASSLGQTGWDTEAFF
TRBV11-2	TRBD2	TRBJ2-3	.	TGTGCCAGCAGCCCCACTAGCGGGGGCACAGATACGCAGTATTTT	CASSPTSGGTDTQYF
TRBV10-3	.	TRBJ2-5	.	TGTGCCAGCGGGACAGCCGGGGGGACCCAGTACTTC	CASGTAGGTQYF
TRBV15	TRBD2	TRBJ2-3	once	TGTGCCACCAGCAGGTTACTAGCGGGGGGGCAGGATACGCAGTATTTT	CATSRLLAGGQDTQYF
TRBV5-4	TRBD2	TRBJ2-1	.	TGTGCCAGCAGCTCTAGCGGGGGGCTCTACAATGAGCAGTTCTTC	CASSSSGGLYNEQFF